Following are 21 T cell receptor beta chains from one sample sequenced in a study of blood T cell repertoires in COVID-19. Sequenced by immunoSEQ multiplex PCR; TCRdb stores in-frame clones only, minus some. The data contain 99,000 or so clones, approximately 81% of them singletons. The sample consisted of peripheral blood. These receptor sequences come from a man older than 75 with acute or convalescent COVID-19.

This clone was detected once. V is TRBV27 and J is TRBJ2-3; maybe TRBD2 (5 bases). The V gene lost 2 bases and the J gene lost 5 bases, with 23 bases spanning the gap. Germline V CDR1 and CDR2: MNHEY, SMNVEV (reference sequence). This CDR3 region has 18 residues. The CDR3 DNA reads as TGTGCCAGCAGTTTAGGGTTCGGGCTAGGAGGTGGGGAAGATACGCAGTATTTT. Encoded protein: CASSLGFGLGGGEDTQYF.

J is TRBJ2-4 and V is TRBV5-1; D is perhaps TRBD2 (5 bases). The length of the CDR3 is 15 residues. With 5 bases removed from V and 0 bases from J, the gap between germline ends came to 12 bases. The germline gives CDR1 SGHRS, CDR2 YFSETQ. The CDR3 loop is CASRRDLLAKNIQYF. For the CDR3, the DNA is TGCGCCAGCAGGAGGGATCTACTAGCCAAAAACATTCAGTACTTC.

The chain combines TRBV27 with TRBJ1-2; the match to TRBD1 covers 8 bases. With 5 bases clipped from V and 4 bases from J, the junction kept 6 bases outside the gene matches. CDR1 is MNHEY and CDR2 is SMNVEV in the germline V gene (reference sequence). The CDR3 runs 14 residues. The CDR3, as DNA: TGTGCCAGCAGTCGGGACAGGAGGCCCTATGGCTACACCTTC. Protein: CASSRDRRPYGYTF.

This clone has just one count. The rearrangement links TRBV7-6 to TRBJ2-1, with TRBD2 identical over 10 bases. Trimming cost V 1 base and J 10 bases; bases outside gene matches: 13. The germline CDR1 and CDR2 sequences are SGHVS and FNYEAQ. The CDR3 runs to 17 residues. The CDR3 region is CASSLVSSASGSREQFF. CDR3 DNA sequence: TGTGCCAGCAGCTTAGTGTCTTCGGCTAGCGGGAGCAGGGAGCAGTTCTTC.

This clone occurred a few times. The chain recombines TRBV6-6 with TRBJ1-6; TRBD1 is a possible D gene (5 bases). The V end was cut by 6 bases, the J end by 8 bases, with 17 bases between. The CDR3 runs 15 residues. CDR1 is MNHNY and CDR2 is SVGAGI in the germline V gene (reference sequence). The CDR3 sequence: CASRPPGLRDSPLHF. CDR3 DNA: TGTGCCAGCAGGCCGCCGGGACTACGGGATTCACCCCTCCACTTT.

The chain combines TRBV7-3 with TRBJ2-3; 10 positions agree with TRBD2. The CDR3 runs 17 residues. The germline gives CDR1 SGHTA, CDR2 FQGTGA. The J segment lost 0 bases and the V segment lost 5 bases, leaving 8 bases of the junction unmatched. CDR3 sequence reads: CASSAGLALASTDTQYF. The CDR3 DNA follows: TGTGCCAGCAGCGCGGGACTAGCGCTCGCTAGCACAGATACGCAGTATTTT.

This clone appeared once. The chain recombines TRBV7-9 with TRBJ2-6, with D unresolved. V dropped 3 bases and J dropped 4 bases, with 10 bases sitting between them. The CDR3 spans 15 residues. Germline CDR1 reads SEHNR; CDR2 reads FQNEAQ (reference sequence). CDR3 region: CASSFMAPGANVLTF. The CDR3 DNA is TGTGCCAGCAGCTTCATGGCACCCGGGGCCAACGTCCTGACTTTC.

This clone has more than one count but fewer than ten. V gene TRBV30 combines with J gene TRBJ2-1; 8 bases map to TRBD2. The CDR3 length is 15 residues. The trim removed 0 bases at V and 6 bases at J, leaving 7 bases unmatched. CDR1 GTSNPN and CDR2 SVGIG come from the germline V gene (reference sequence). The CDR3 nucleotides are TGTGCCTGGAGTGTAAAGGGGCTAGCGGGCAATGAGCAGTTCTTC. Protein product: CAWSVKGLAGNEQFF.

CDR3 loop: CASSLTQLTEAFF. The CDR3, as DNA: TGTGCCAGCAGCTTAACCCAGTTAACTGAAGCTTTCTTT. V and J are TRBV7-3 and TRBJ1-1; D is unresolved. V lost 0 bases, J lost 5 bases, and 7 bases lay in between. This CDR3 comprises 13 residues. CDR1 SGHTA and CDR2 FQGTGA come from the germline V gene. Drawing the rest from reference TRBV7-3 and TRBJ1-1, the complete variable domain is GAGVSQTPSNKVTEKGKYVELRCDPISGHTALYWYRQSLGQGPEFLIYFQGTGAADDSGLPNDRFFAVRPEGSVSTLKIQRTERGDSAVYLCASSLTQLTEAFFGQGTRLTVV.

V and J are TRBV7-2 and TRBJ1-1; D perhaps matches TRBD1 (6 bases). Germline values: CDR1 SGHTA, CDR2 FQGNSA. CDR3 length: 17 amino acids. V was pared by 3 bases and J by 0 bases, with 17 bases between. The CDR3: CASSLRLQGTLNTEAFF. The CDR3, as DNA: TGTGCCAGCAGCTTGAGACTACAGGGAACGTTGAACACTGAAGCTTTCTTT.

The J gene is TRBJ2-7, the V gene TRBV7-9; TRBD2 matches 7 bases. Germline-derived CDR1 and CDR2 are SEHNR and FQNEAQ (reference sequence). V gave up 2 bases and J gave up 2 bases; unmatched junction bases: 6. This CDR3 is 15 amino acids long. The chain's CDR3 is CASSLFSSGPYEQYF. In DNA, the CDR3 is TGTGCCAGCAGCTTATTTTCTAGCGGCCCCTACGAGCAGTACTTC.

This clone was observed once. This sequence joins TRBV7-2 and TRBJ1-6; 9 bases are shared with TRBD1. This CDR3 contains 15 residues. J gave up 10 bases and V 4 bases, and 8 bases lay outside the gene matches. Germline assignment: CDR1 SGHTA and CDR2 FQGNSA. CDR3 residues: CASSSDRGNVSPLHF. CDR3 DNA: TGTGCCAGCAGCTCGGACAGGGGTAACGTGTCACCCCTCCACTTT.

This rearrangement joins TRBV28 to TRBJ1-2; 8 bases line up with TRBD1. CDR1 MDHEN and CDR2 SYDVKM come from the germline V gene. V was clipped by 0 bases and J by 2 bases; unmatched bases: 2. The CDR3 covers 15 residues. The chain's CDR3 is CASSLWAGGNYGYTF. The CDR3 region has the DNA TGTGCCAGCAGTTTATGGGCAGGGGGCAACTATGGCTACACCTTC.

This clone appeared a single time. The CDR3 region is CAWTSLNRGRTEAFF. DNA for the CDR3: TGTGCCTGGACATCACTAAACAGGGGTCGGACTGAAGCTTTCTTT. V usage is TRBV30 and J usage is TRBJ1-1, with 7 bases lining up with TRBD1. The CDR3 contains 15 residues. Trimming cost V 4 bases and J 5 bases; bases outside gene matches: 13. Germline lookup yields CDR1 GTSNPN and CDR2 SVGIG (reference sequence).

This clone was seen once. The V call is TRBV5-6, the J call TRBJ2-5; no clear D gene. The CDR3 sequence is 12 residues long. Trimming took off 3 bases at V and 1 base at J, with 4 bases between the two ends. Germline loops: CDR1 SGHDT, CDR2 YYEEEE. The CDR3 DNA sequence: TGTGCCAGCAGCTCCTTCCAAGAGACCCAGTACTTC. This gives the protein CASSSFQETQYF.

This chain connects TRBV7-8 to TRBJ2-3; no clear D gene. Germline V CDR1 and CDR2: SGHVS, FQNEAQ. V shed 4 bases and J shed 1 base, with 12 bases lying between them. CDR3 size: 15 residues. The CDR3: CASSSPGPGTDTQYF. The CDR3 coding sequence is TGTGCCAGCAGCTCGCCAGGTCCGGGCACAGATACGCAGTATTTT.

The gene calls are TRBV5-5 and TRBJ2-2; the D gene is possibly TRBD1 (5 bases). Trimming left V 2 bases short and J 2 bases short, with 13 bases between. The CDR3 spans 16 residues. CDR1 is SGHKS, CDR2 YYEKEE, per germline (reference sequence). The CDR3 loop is CASSLGVRGNTGELFF. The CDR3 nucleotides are TGTGCCAGCAGCTTAGGGGTGCGAGGAAACACCGGGGAGCTGTTTTTT.

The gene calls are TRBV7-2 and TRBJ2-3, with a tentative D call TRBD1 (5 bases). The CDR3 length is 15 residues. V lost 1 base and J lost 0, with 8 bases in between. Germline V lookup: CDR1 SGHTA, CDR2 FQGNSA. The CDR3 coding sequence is TGTGCCAGCAGCTTAGGGACAACTAGCACAGATACGCAGTATTTT. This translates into CASSLGTTSTDTQYF.

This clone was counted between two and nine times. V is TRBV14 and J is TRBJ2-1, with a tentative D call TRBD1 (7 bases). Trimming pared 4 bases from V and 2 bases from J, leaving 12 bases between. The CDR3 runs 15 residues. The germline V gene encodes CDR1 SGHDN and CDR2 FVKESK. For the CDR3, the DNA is TGTGCCAGCAGCCCCCAGGGGGGCCCCTACAATGAGCAGTTCTTC. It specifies CASSPQGGPYNEQFF.

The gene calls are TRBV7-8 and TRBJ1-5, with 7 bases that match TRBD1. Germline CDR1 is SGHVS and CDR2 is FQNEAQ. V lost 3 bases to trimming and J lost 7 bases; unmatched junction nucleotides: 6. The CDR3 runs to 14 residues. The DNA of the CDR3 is TGTGCCAGCAGCTTGGGGGTCAGGGGGCAGCCCCAGCATTTT. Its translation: CASSLGVRGQPQHF.

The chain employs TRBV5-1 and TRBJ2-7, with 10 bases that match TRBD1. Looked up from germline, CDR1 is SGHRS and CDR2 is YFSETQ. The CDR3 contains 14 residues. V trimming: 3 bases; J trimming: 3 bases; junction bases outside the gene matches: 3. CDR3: CASSSGTGVYEQYF. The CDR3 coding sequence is TGCGCCAGCAGCTCCGGGACAGGGGTCTACGAGCAGTACTTC. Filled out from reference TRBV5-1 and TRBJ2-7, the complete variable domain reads KAGVTQTPRYLIKTRGQQVTLSCSPISGHRSVSWYQQTPGQGLQFLFEYFSETQRNKGNFPGRFSGRQFSNSRSEMNVSTLELGDSALYLCASSSGTGVYEQYFGPGTRLTVT.